This T cell receptor (beta chain) comes out of a study of shared clonotypes between healthy human individuals. Turning to the study itself: Researchers drew samples from two women and a few men aged 18 to 49. CD4 naive and CD4 memory each took three plates per donor, while CD8 naive took two and CD8 memory one. Overall study findings and caveats: Memory subsets had estimated richness that was generally smaller than that of naive subsets.

Memory CD4+ cells were the fraction left after CD45RA+ naive selection. Only in-frame clones appear in the TCRdb table, and some are missing; sequencing was by immunoSEQ multiplex PCR. The profile shows 2 million to 3 million clones, 80% to 95% of them singletons. From germline, CDR1 is MDHEN and CDR2 SYDVKM. V shed 6 bases and J shed 7 bases, with 15 bases lying between them. This CDR3 region has 14 residues. This clone was detected only once. Its antigen is unidentified. The chain employs TRBV28 and TRBJ1-4; D is unclear. The sequenced material came from naive CD4+ T cells from PBMCs. Documented subset: CD45RA+ positively selected. The clonotype comes from a man between 18 and 35 years old in good health. Some clones in this sample may be carry-over from other donors' samples. The CDR3 bases are TGTGCCAGCAGCCCCCCCCCAGCAGGTGAAAAACTGTTTTTT. Translating gives CASSPPPAGEKLFF.